The 11 T cell receptor beta chains given below trace back to one sample, sequenced in a study of shared clonotypes between healthy human individuals. Naive CD8 cells, CD45RO-negative and positively selected for CCR7, excluded terminally differentiated effector memory CD45RA+ cells. Measured with immunoSEQ multiplex PCR; TCRdb has only the in-frame clones, and not every one. The sample holds 2 million or so clones, about 95% seen once. The source material was naive CD8+ T cells sorted from blood. Receptors were obtained from a man aged 18 to 35 in good health.

A remark on this clone: Distinct nucleotide sequences in the sample also encode this CDR3. The chain carries TRBV19 and TRBJ2-1; D might be TRBD2 (6 bases). Germline-derived CDR1 and CDR2 are LNHDA and SQIVND (reference sequence). This CDR3 has 13 amino acids. Trimming cost V 5 bases and J 4 bases, with 9 bases left between them. This CDR3 is CASSWDSYNEQFF. In DNA, the CDR3 is TGTGCCAGTAGTTGGGACTCTTACAATGAGCAGTTCTTC.

This chain uses TRBV27 with TRBJ2-1; no reliable D call. Germline V gene data show CDR1 as MNHEY and CDR2 as SMNVEV (reference sequence). The CDR3 runs to 13 residues. Deletions cut 2 bases from V and 6 bases from J, with 8 bases between. This CDR3 reads CASSLGRGNEQFF. CDR3 nucleotides: TGTGCCAGCAGTTTAGGTCGCGGCAATGAGCAGTTCTTC.

A note on this clone: The sample holds other DNA sequences that translate to the same CDR3. J is TRBJ1-3 and V is TRBV5-1; D remains unclear. CDR3 length equals 14 residues. The germline V gene has CDR1 SGHRS and CDR2 YFSETQ. Trimming pared 0 bases from V and 0 bases from J, leaving 4 bases between. The CDR3, as DNA: TGCGCCAGCAGCTTGGCTAGCTCTGGAAACACCATATATTTT. This codes for CASSLASSGNTIYF. Based on the CDR3 plus reference TRBV5-1 and TRBJ1-3, the full variable domain is KAGVTQTPRYLIKTRGQQVTLSCSPISGHRSVSWYQQTPGQGLQFLFEYFSETQRNKGNFPGRFSGRQFSNSRSEMNVSTLELGDSALYLCASSLASSGNTIYFGEGSWLTVV.

The V gene is TRBV18, the J gene TRBJ2-1; TRBD1 matches 12 bases. The CDR3 is made up of 19 amino acids. V shed 3 bases, J shed 4 bases, and the junction held 13 bases outside the gene matches. Germline-derived CDR1 and CDR2 are KGHSH and LQKENI. The CDR3 reads CASSPWDRGRGRGYNEQFF. CDR3 in DNA: TGTGCCAGCTCACCGTGGGACAGGGGGCGCGGGCGGGGTTACAATGAGCAGTTCTTC.

This clone has just one count. The chain links TRBV10-2 to TRBJ1-2; 7 bases match TRBD1. After removal of 0 bases from V and 8 bases from J, the junction contained 6 bases not matched to a gene. Germline-derived CDR1 and CDR2 are WSHSY and SAAADI. This CDR3 is built from 14 residues. The CDR3 nucleotides are TGCGCCAGCAGTGAGTCACAGGGGCCCTTCGGCTACACCTTC. This encodes CASSESQGPFGYTF.

J is TRBJ2-3 and V is TRBV7-2; maybe TRBD2 (6 bases). The germline V gene has CDR1 SGHTA and CDR2 FQGNSA. The CDR3 length is 16 residues. Trimming stripped 5 bases from V and 2 bases from J, with 17 bases between. The CDR3 here is CASSPRDLGVTDTQYF. CDR3 coding DNA: TGTGCCAGCAGCCCCAGGGACTTAGGAGTCACAGATACGCAGTATTTT.

This chain connects TRBV5-5 to TRBJ1-6; no clear D gene. The CDR3 loop spans 13 amino acids. V lost 0 bases and J 10 bases, leaving 8 bases between the germline ends. Germline V gene lookup returns CDR1 SGHKS and CDR2 YYEKEE (reference sequence). The CDR3 reads CASSLDIFSPLHF. As DNA, the CDR3 is TGTGCCAGCAGCTTGGACATATTCTCACCCCTCCACTTT.

This chain connects TRBV7-8 to TRBJ2-3; the match to TRBD2 covers 9 bases. J gave up 0 bases and V 5 bases, and 6 bases lay outside the gene matches. This CDR3 is 16 amino acids long. The germline CDR1 and CDR2 sequences are SGHVS and FQNEAQ. CDR3 protein: CASSEYSGGSTDTQYF. The CDR3 coding sequence is TGTGCCAGCAGCGAATATAGCGGGGGCAGCACAGATACGCAGTATTTT. The full variable domain, completed using reference TRBV7-8 and TRBJ2-3, is GAGVSQSPRYKVAKRGQDVALRCDPISGHVSLFWYQQALGQGPEFLTYFQNEAQLDKSGLPSDRFFAERPEGSVSTLKIQRTQQEDSAVYLCASSEYSGGSTDTQYFGPGTRLTVL.

This rearrangement joins TRBV18 to TRBJ1-5, with 8 bases aligning to TRBD1. The CDR3 has 15 amino acids. The V segment lost 6 bases and the J segment 2 bases; nucleotides outside the gene matches: 6. Germline CDR1 and CDR2: KGHSH and LQKENI. This chain's CDR3 is CASSPQGAGNQPQHF. The CDR3 DNA sequence: TGTGCCAGCTCGCCCCAGGGGGCAGGCAATCAGCCCCAGCATTTT.

The chain combines TRBV13 with TRBJ2-1; D gene unclear. The ends were cut back, 5 bases at V and 3 bases at J, with 11 bases in the middle. The CDR3 is 14 residues long. Germline V CDR1 and CDR2: PRHDT, FYEKMQ (reference sequence). The CDR3, as DNA: TGTGCCAGCAGCAAGGACGGATTCTACAATGAGCAGTTCTTC. Translation: CASSKDGFYNEQFF.

V usage is TRBV9 and J usage is TRBJ1-2; D is ambiguous. The CDR3 is 13 amino acids. Germline CDR1 SGDLS, CDR2 YYNGEE. Trimming shortened V by 0 bases and J by 8 bases, and 11 bases separated the two germline ends. CDR3 loop: CASSVEPLWGYTF. The CDR3 bases are TGTGCCAGCAGCGTAGAACCCTTATGGGGCTACACCTTC. The whole variable domain, filled in from reference TRBV9 and TRBJ1-2, reads DSGVTQTPKHLITATGQRVTLRCSPRSGDLSVYWYQQSLDQGLQFLIQYYNGEERAKGNILERFSAQQFPDLHSELNLSSLELGDSALYFCASSVEPLWGYTFGSGTRLTVV.